The 17 T cell receptor beta chains given below trace back to one sample, sequenced in a study of blood T cells in healthy people across ages (dated by TCRdb to between 2014 and 2016). The library was generated by 5' RACE. The sequencer was an Illumina HiSeq 2500. A second roughly 7 to 12 cycle PCR used a sample-barcoded 5' primer and a J-beta primer mix. TCRdb reran the public reads through fastp at Q25 and MiXCR, keeping productive beta chains. When rows share a CDR3 protein, they turn into one entry using the most common DNA and genes. Across this sample there are over a million distinct CDR3 sequences, with 35% to 55% seen only once. The top ten clones comprise approximately 17% of the sample. Sequenced: blood. These receptor sequences come from a woman aged 55-70 years in good health.

In this sample, this clonotype turned up many times. The chain carries TRBV7-6 and TRBJ2-7, with a possible D match to TRBD2 (6 bases). Germline V gene lookup returns CDR1 SGHVS and CDR2 FNYEAQ. CDR3 length equals 16 residues. V was cut by 1 base and J by 3 bases, with 16 bases left in between. The CDR3 bases are TGTGCCAGCAGCTTAGGGCCGGTGGGGGGAAACTACGAGCAGTACTTC. This translates into CASSLGPVGGNYEQYF.

This clonotype was seen repeatedly, ten times or more. V usage is TRBV18 and J usage is TRBJ2-7; a possible D gene is TRBD2 (6 bases). The CDR3 consists of 13 residues. Trimming removed 6 bases from V and 2 bases from J, with 11 bases in between. In germline, CDR1 is KGHSH, CDR2 LQKENI. CDR3 sequence reads: CASSGGRTYEQYF. The CDR3 coding sequence is TGTGCCAGCTCTGGGGGGAGGACCTACGAGCAGTACTTC.

In its sample, this clonotype was seen once. DNA of the CDR3: TGTGCCAGCAGCTACCCGGGAGTTCGGAACGAGCAGTACTTC. It yields the protein CASSYPGVRNEQYF. The gene calls are TRBV6-2 or TRBV6-3 and TRBJ2-7; tentatively, D is TRBD2 (6 bases). Germline V CDR1 and CDR2: MNHEY, SVGEGT. The germline V and J ends were trimmed by 6 bases and 5 bases, with 17 bases remaining between them. This CDR3 has 14 residues.

The gene calls are TRBV9 and TRBJ2-1; 9 bases agree with TRBD1. The CDR3 sequence is 15 residues long. J was trimmed by 6 bases and V by 0 bases; bases with no gene match: 4. The germline gives CDR1 SGDLS, CDR2 YYNGEE. In DNA form, the CDR3 reads TGTGCCAGCAGCGTAGCGGGACAGGGCGCCAATGAGCAGTTCTTC. It translates to CASSVAGQGANEQFF.

This clonotype was picked up many times. A clone one base away is much larger, so this may be a read error. The rearrangement joins TRBV6-2 or TRBV6-3 to TRBJ2-3; unclear D gene. Trimming left V 0 bases short and J 5 bases short, with 0 bases between. Germline-derived CDR1 and CDR2 are MNHEY and SVGEGT. CDR3 length equals 11 residues. As DNA, the CDR3 is TGTGCCAGCAGTTACTCAGATACGCAGTATTTT. Translated: CASSYSDTQYF.

This clonotype occurred once. This chain joins TRBV28 and TRBJ2-7; possibly TRBD1 for D (6 bases). The CDR3 contains 13 residues. CDR1 and CDR2 from the germline V gene are MDHEN and SYDVKM. Trimming pared 3 bases from V and 5 bases from J, leaving 11 bases between. CDR3 coding DNA: TGTGCCAGCAGTTTCGTCAGGGGCCACGAGCAGTACTTC. It translates to CASSFVRGHEQYF.

The rearrangement joins TRBV5-1 to TRBJ2-4; TRBD2 is a possible D gene (6 bases). V was cut by 3 bases and J by 5 bases, with 15 bases left in between. From germline, CDR1 is SGHRS and CDR2 YFSETQ. The CDR3 runs 15 residues. The CDR3 DNA reads TGCGCCAGCAGCTCCGGGACTTCCACCCAAAACATTCAGTACTTC. Protein product: CASSSGTSTQNIQYF.

The rearrangement uses TRBV25-1 and TRBJ1-4; D uncertain. Germline loops: CDR1 MGHDK, CDR2 SYGVNS. The CDR3 is made up of 13 amino acids. Trimming took off 7 bases at V and 5 bases at J, with 11 bases between the two ends. For the CDR3, the DNA is TGTGCCAGCAAGGGCAGAGTGAATGAAAAACTGTTTTTT. This gives the protein CASKGRVNEKLFF.

This clonotype was seen only once. An end of the junction differs from the germline gene, which may be a read error. The V and J genes are TRBV25-1 and TRBJ2-4; 9 nucleotides line up with TRBD1. CDR1 is MGHDK and CDR2 is SYGVNS in the germline V gene. This CDR3 spans 14 amino acids. CDR3 nucleotide sequence: TGTGCCGGCAGGGCCTGGGACAGGGTGGGGGAGCAGTACTTC. This encodes CAGRAWDRVGEQYF.

In the case of this clonotype: This clone may be a read error of a much larger clone one base away. The CDR3 loop reads CSALGRGLSYEQYF. The CDR3 DNA reads TGCAGTGCCCTGGGCAGGGGCCTCTCCTACGAGCAGTACTTC. The genes are TRBV20-1 and TRBJ2-7; maybe TRBD1 (6 bases). V shed 6 bases and J shed 0 bases, with 15 bases lying between them. The CDR3 spans 14 residues. The germline CDR1 and CDR2 sequences are DFQATT and SNEGSKA (reference sequence).

This clonotype was observed a few times. The chain carries TRBV7-2 and TRBJ2-1; TRBD2 agrees at 9 bases. Germline V gene data show CDR1 as SGHTA and CDR2 as FQGNSA. The CDR3 has 14 residues. V dropped 5 bases and J dropped 8; count of bases not matched to a gene: 7. The CDR3 loop reads CASSLSGRRYEQFF. Written as DNA, the CDR3 is TGTGCCAGCAGCCTTAGCGGGAGAAGGTATGAGCAGTTCTTC.

This sequence joins TRBV6-6 and TRBJ2-1, with a tentative D call TRBD2 (6 bases). CDR3 length: 15 amino acids. V dropped 5 bases and J dropped 0 bases, with 11 bases sitting between them. Germline CDR1 and CDR2: MNHNY and SVGAGI (reference sequence). The CDR3 coding sequence is TGTGCCAGCAGTCATACTAGCAACTCCTACAATGAGCAGTTCTTC. It encodes CASSHTSNSYNEQFF.

V gene TRBV2 combines with J gene TRBJ1-1, with 11 bases lining up with TRBD1. This CDR3 has 16 residues. V lost 5 bases and J lost 6; bases outside the gene matches: 11. CDR1 is SNHLY and CDR2 is FYNNEI in the germline V gene. The CDR3 here is CASSRTGGAMLSEAFF. The CDR3 DNA reads TGTGCCAGCAGTCGGACAGGGGGCGCGATGTTGTCTGAAGCTTTCTTT.

The chain has TRBV15 and TRBJ1-6; D possibly corresponds to TRBD1 (5 bases). Germline V gene sequence: CDR1 LNHNV, CDR2 YYDKDF (reference sequence). Trimming cost V 9 bases and J 10 bases, with 22 bases left between them. The CDR3 runs to 15 residues. The CDR3 reads CATAPDRGAGSPLHF. CDR3 coding DNA: TGTGCCACTGCCCCAGATAGGGGCGCCGGCTCACCCCTCCACTTT.

The V gene is TRBV29-1, the J gene TRBJ2-7, with TRBD2 as a possible D gene (5 bases). The V and J ends lost 6 bases and 6 bases respectively, with 21 bases between them. CDR1 SQVTM and CDR2 ANQGSEA come from the germline V gene. The CDR3 is 14 amino acids. CDR3 residues: CSVAQDLALSEQYF. CDR3 coding DNA: TGCAGCGTCGCCCAGGACTTAGCTCTTAGCGAGCAGTACTTC.

This clonotype came up many times. The V and J genes are TRBV29-1 and TRBJ2-3; TRBD1 might be the D (5 bases). Germline loops: CDR1 SQVTM, CDR2 ANQGSEA. This CDR3 region has 10 residues. Trimming shortened V by 7 bases and J by 6 bases, and 8 bases separated the two germline ends. The CDR3 DNA is TGCAGCGCTGGACATGATACGCAGTATTTT. Protein: CSAGHDTQYF.

The genes are TRBV12-3 or TRBV12-4 and TRBJ2-4; D is unresolved. The DNA matches TRBJ2-7 better at its end, which makes the J call doubtful. The CDR3 is 13 amino acids. CDR3 nucleotides: TGTGCCAGCGCATCGGCAGCTCCCTACGAGCAGTACTTC. It encodes CASASAAPYEQYF.